The entry below gives a single TCR beta chain sequence along with its context. Its antigen is not known. Sequencing used immunoSEQ multiplex PCR; TCRdb keeps in-frame clones, though not all of them. The table lists 76,000 or so clones, approximately 95% of them singletons. This CDR3 comprises 13 residues. Germline V gives CDR1 MNHEY, CDR2 SVGAGI. V was trimmed by 2 bases and J by 1 base, leaving 6 bases between them. The data derive from a study of cytomegalovirus exposure and HLA in healthy donors. General study findings and limits: According to reports, the classifier identified cytomegalovirus status with high specificity and sensitivity. A few CMV-associated chains were confirmed in vitro to be specific for CMV antigens. Clusters of TCRs from the first cohort tended to co-occur in the roughly 120 validation repertoires (as a later analysis found). For most TCR sequences rarity was the rule, although some public TCRs occurred in many donors.

The sequenced sample consisted of PBMCs. This clonotype was sampled from a woman between 18 and 29 years old in good health and CMV-seronegative. V and J are TRBV6-5 and TRBJ2-7, with D possibly being TRBD2 (5 bases). The CDR3 sequence is CASSYGLSYEQYF. DNA for the CDR3: TGTGCCAGCAGTTACGGACTTTCCTACGAGCAGTACTTC.